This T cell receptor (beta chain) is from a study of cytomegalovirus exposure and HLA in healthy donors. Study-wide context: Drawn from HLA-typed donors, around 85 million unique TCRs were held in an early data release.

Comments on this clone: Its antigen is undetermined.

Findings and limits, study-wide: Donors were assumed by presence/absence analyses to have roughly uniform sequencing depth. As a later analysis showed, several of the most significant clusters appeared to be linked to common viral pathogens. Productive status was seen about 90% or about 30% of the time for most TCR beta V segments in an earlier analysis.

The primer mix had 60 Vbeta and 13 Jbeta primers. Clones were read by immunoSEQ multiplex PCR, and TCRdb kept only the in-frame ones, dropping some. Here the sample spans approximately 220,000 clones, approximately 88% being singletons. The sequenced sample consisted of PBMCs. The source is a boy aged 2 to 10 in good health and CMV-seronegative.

The CDR3 region is CASSTTGKLSYGYTF. The CDR3 bases are TGTGCCAGTAGTACGACAGGGAAGCTTTCCTATGGCTACACCTTC. The chain uses TRBV19 and TRBJ1-2, with 7 bases fitting TRBD1. Germline CDR1 and CDR2: LNHDA and SQIVND (reference sequence). Trimming at V came to 4 bases and at J to 4 bases, leaving 9 bases not matched to a gene. This CDR3 is 15 amino acids long.